This is a list of T cell receptor beta chains from one sample in a study of OX40 agonist ivuxolimab in advanced cancers. The repertoire was sequenced with immunoSEQ multiplex PCR; TCRdb's copy has only in-frame clones and lacks some. The top ten clones hold around 6.6% of a sample with 70,000 to 90,000 clones, over 75% of them seen once. The specimen was CD4+ or CD8+ T cells sorted from blood, collected in a trial of the OX40 agonist ivuxolimab. The receptors were sampled from an adult with an advanced solid tumor such as melanoma, head and neck, liver or kidney cancer. Both conserved end residues are part of each CDR3. A D gene is named only where the DNA matches it firmly.

D gene	V gene	J gene	CDR3 protein
.	TRBV29-1	TRBJ2-7	CSADGGPLTNYEQYF
.	TRBV5-1	TRBJ2-3	CASRGAGGPPTDTQYF
TRBD2	TRBV11-3	TRBJ2-3	CASSKREGTDTQYF
TRBD1	TRBV5-1	TRBJ1-1	CASSYETGVTEAFF
.	TRBV4-3	TRBJ2-1	CASSQDRGGGRINEQFF
.	TRBV4-1	TRBJ1-1	CASSLTGAMNTEAFF
.	TRBV27	TRBJ2-2	CASSPGAANTGELFF
.	TRBV7-2	TRBJ1-3	CANSLNSGNTIYF
.	TRBV6-1	TRBJ1-1	CASSVSPPRNTEAFF
TRBD1	TRBV10-3	TRBJ2-5	CAISGSSGTGDETQYF
.	TRBV28	TRBJ1-1	CASRSGFTEAFF
.	TRBV5-4	TRBJ1-2	CASSLGQAPLHGYTF
TRBD2	TRBV7-9	TRBJ2-5	CASSSGLAGVSETQYF
TRBD1	TRBV28	TRBJ2-1	CASSLSGTVAYNEQFF
.	TRBV19	TRBJ1-5	CASSTEAYSNQPQHF
TRBD2	TRBV2	TRBJ2-5	CASSEAAPGGETQYF
.	TRBV7-8	TRBJ2-7	CASSLSASYEQYF
.	TRBV7-9	TRBJ1-3	CASSPSGSSGNTIYF
TRBD2	TRBV14	TRBJ2-1	CASSPRLAGVDEQFF
.	TRBV28	TRBJ1-5	CASSFSGSNQPQHF
TRBD1	TRBV7-8	TRBJ1-3	CASSLVAGGSGNTIYF
.	TRBV7-2	.	CASSFSSLGGEQYF
.	TRBV29-1	TRBJ1-1	CSVVGARTEAFF
.	TRBV5-6	TRBJ1-3	CASSFYGQSSGNTIYF
.	TRBV27	TRBJ2-1	CASSLLQSSYNEQFF
.	TRBV7-3	TRBJ2-7	CASSQGLSYEQYF
.	TRBV30	TRBJ1-2	CAWSTLWGYTF
.	TRBV2	.	CASGVNHEQYF
TRBD2	TRBV5-6	TRBJ2-1	CASSLRRTSGNNEQFF
TRBD1	TRBV5-6	TRBJ1-2	CASSFPGQKLSYTF
.	TRBV6-6	TRBJ1-1	CATSEVNTEAFF
.	TRBV6-6	TRBJ2-7	CASSTSYEQYF
TRBD1	TRBV5-1	TRBJ2-7	CASSLQGVPNEQYF
.	TRBV2	TRBJ2-7	CASSPTGHEQYF
.	TRBV10-3	TRBJ1-2	CAISAGQESGYTF
TRBD1	TRBV27	TRBJ2-1	CASSPQQGARWNEQFF
TRBD2	TRBV7-9	TRBJ2-6	CASPQAGGASGANVLTF
.	TRBV21-1	TRBJ2-1	CASSNGTSGNPVFSSGFF
.	TRBV5-4	TRBJ1-1	CASSPQNTEAFF
TRBD2	TRBV7-9	TRBJ2-7	CASSLGTSGTYEQYF
TRBD1	TRBV5-1	TRBJ1-3	CASSLSWTGKGNTIYF
.	TRBV29-1	TRBJ2-1	CSVVSLDNEQFF
.	TRBV5-5	TRBJ2-5	CASSLNSAGGGQETQYF